This T cell receptor (beta chain) was sequenced for a study of cytomegalovirus exposure and HLA in healthy donors. In the study overall: A prior analysis found about 120 million unique TCR beta sequences from 150 million to 200 million T cells. General study results and limits: In an earlier analysis, most TCR beta V segments were productive about 87% or about 30% of the time. Using a false discovery rate of 0.05, a later analysis showed that about 16,000 TCR beta sequences were associated with HLA alleles. TCR sequences were mostly rare, though some public TCRs occurred in many donors.

This clone was counted once. Its antigen is not identified. The V gene's germline CDR1 is MNHEY and CDR2 SMNVEV (reference sequence). This CDR3 is built from 13 residues. V lost 3 bases to trimming and J lost 7 bases, with 13 bases between them. The PCR had 60 Vbeta and 13 Jbeta primers. Assay: immunoSEQ multiplex PCR; the TCRdb copy retains only in-frame clones and omits some. The table shows some 170,000 clones, with around 69% occurring only once. This receptor was identified in a woman in her 30s in good health and CMV-seronegative. Sequencing was carried out using PBMCs. V gene TRBV27 combines with J gene TRBJ2-7; D is unclear. The CDR3 coding sequence is TGTGCCAGCAGTTTTAAGGTAGTCGGGGAGCAGTACTTC. Protein: CASSFKVVGEQYF.